These 14 T cell receptor beta chains originate from one sample sequenced in a study of blood T cells in healthy people across ages. For the second PCR, which ran for about 7 to 11 cycles, a sample-barcoded 5' primer and a J-beta primer mix were used. TCRdb independently ran MiXCR on the 5' RACE reads; one entry per CDR3 protein. Among around 600,000 distinct CDR3 sequences listed, around 50% were seen once. The sequenced sample consisted of blood. These receptors originate from a man older than 75 in good health.

This clonotype appeared a few times. The chain carries TRBV6-5 and TRBJ2-5; D is unclear. The CDR3 loop spans 11 amino acids. Germline values: CDR1 MNHEY, CDR2 SVGAGI. Trimming took off 2 bases at V and 9 bases at J, with 7 bases between the two ends. The CDR3 nucleotides are TGTGCCAGCAGTTACCCCGAAGCCCAGTACTTC. This translates into CASSYPEAQYF.

This clonotype has just one count. The rearrangement uses TRBV12-3 or TRBV12-4 and TRBJ1-1; 7 bases map to TRBD1. The CDR3 totals 14 residues. J gave up 4 bases and V 5 bases, and 7 bases lay outside the gene matches. The CDR3 DNA reads as TGTGCCAGCAGTCTGTCGACAGGGCGCACTGAAGCTTTCTTT. This gives the protein CASSLSTGRTEAFF.

The V and J genes are TRBV18 and TRBJ2-4; 9 nucleotides match TRBD1. The CDR3 is 16 residues long. The junction had 15 bases not matched to a gene; V was cut back by 2 bases and J by 13 bases. CDR1 KGHSH and CDR2 LQKENI come from the germline V gene. The chain's CDR3 is CASSPARTGVTREQYF. CDR3 coding DNA: TGTGCCAGCTCACCAGCTAGGACAGGGGTAACGAGGGAGCAGTACTTC.

The rearrangement joins TRBV4-2 to TRBJ2-7; D is possibly TRBD1 (5 bases). The CDR3 sequence is 14 residues long. Germline V gene data show CDR1 as LGHNA and CDR2 as YNFKEQ. Deletions cut 3 bases from V and 0 bases from J, with 9 bases between. CDR3 protein: CASSQRQPSYEQYF. The CDR3 DNA follows: TGTGCCAGCAGCCAGCGACAGCCCTCCTACGAGCAGTACTTC.

The chain recombines TRBV29-1 with TRBJ2-7; D could derive from TRBD1 or TRBD2 (5 bases each). The CDR3 is 17 residues long. From germline, CDR1 is SQVTM and CDR2 ANQGSEA. V was clipped by 7 bases and J by 0 bases, with 25 bases between them. As DNA, the CDR3 is TGCAGCGCTGGCGGACACTCCCCGGGACGACCCTCCTACGAGCAGTACTTC. This codes for CSAGGHSPGRPSYEQYF.

The rearrangement joins TRBV6-1 to TRBJ2-7, with D possibly being TRBD2 (7 bases). This CDR3 has 15 residues. Trimming cost V 2 bases and J 0 bases, with 11 bases left between them. Germline V gene data show CDR1 as MNHNS and CDR2 as SASEGT. The CDR3 sequence: CASSERGTTSYEQYF. CDR3 nucleotides: TGTGCCAGCAGTGAAAGGGGGACTACCTCCTACGAGCAGTACTTC.

The chain carries TRBV7-9 and TRBJ1-4, with TRBD1 matching over 9 bases. The CDR3 sequence is 18 residues long. Germline loops: CDR1 SEHNR, CDR2 FQNEAQ (reference sequence). J gave up 3 bases and V 0 bases, and 8 bases lay outside the gene matches. CDR3 DNA sequence: TGTGCCAGCAGCTTAGCCCCGGGACAGGGTCCAGCTAATGAAAAACTGTTTTTT. It is translated as CASSLAPGQGPANEKLFF.

The V call is TRBV6-2 or TRBV6-3, the J call TRBJ2-3; tentative D call: TRBD2 (5 bases). V lost 5 bases to trimming and J lost 4 bases, with 16 bases between them. Looked up from germline, CDR1 is MNHEY and CDR2 is SVGEGT. CDR3 length: 15 residues. Here the CDR3 DNA reads TGTGCCAGCAGTAACGGGAACTCAGGCGCAGATACGCAGTATTTT. Translated, it gives CASSNGNSGADTQYF.

The V and J genes are TRBV24-1 and TRBJ2-1; 9 bases fit TRBD1. The DNA end lines up better with TRBJ2-7; the J call may be wrong. CDR3 length: 16 amino acids. The germline CDR1 and CDR2 sequences are KGHDR and SFDVKD. Written as DNA, the CDR3 is TGTGCCACCAGTGATCCTACAGGGGGCAGGGCCTACGAGCAGTACTTC. It translates to CATSDPTGGRAYEQYF.

There are a few counts of this clonotype. The chain links TRBV7-9 to TRBJ2-3, with 10 bases identical to TRBD1. With 0 bases clipped from V and 6 bases from J, the junction kept 12 bases outside the gene matches. Germline CDR1 and CDR2: SEHNR and FQNEAQ (reference sequence). The CDR3 covers 18 residues. The CDR3 spells CASSLADRDRGLRDTQYF. DNA of the CDR3: TGTGCCAGCAGCTTAGCGGACCGGGACAGGGGCCTGAGGGATACGCAGTATTTT.

This clonotype was seen only a few times. The chain is built from TRBV20-1 and TRBJ2-6, with D possibly matching TRBD2 (5 bases). The CDR3 spans 16 residues. V dropped 5 bases and J dropped 0 bases, with 14 bases sitting between them. CDR1 and CDR2 from the germline V gene are DFQATT and SNEGSKA (reference sequence). The DNA for the CDR3 is TGCAGTGCTTCCGAGAGGGCAAGCTCTGGGGCCAACGTCCTGACTTTC. This gives the protein CSASERASSGANVLTF.

This clonotype was seen a handful of times. The chain links TRBV12-3 or TRBV12-4 to TRBJ1-5; D call uncertain. Trimming shortened V by 5 bases and J by 6 bases, and 11 bases separated the two germline ends. The CDR3 contains 13 residues. CDR3 sequence reads: CASSASGIQPQHF. CDR3 coding DNA: TGTGCCAGCAGTGCAAGCGGGATTCAGCCCCAGCATTTT.

J is TRBJ2-7 and V is TRBV12-3 or TRBV12-4; D gene uncertain. The CDR3 is made up of 14 amino acids. The V and J ends lost 6 bases and 4 bases respectively, with 16 bases between them. The CDR3 DNA reads TGTGCCAGCAGGCTAACCGGTCCTACTTACGAGCAGTACTTC. Its translation is CASRLTGPTYEQYF.

The gene calls are TRBV20-1 and TRBJ2-2; 14 bases are shared with TRBD2. The length of the CDR3 is 16 residues. J lost 7 bases, V lost 5 bases, and 9 bases had no gene match. Germline-derived CDR1 and CDR2 are DFQATT and SNEGSKA (reference sequence). CDR3 sequence (DNA): TGCAGTGCTCGTACCGGGACTAGCGGGAGCGGCGGGGAGCTGTTTTTT. It specifies CSARTGTSGSGGELFF.